These 32 T cell receptor beta chains share one sample of origin, sequenced in a study of molecular identifiers for immune sequencing clone quantification. TCRdb reanalysed the PCR reads using MiXCR and keeps one entry per CDR3 protein. Among 460,000 or so distinct CDR3 sequences, approximately 25% were seen once, and the ten largest hold under 0.85%. Sequenced sample: naive CD8+ T cells from blood, with Jurkat cell RNA spiked in. Documented subset: FACS-sorted CD8+CD4-CCR7+CD45RA+ naive T cells. The receptor source for this set is a human donor in good health. Some libraries in this study had Jurkat cell RNA spiked in.

This clonotype showed up many times. The gene calls are TRBV7-6 and TRBJ2-1; 8 nucleotides agree with TRBD2. V dropped 1 base and J dropped 0; count of bases not matched to a gene: 5. Germline V gene sequence: CDR1 SGHVS, CDR2 FNYEAQ. The CDR3 runs to 17 residues. CDR3 in amino acids: CASSLVASGYSYNEQFF. The CDR3 DNA is TGTGCCAGCAGCTTAGTGGCTAGCGGGTACTCCTACAATGAGCAGTTCTTC. The complete variable domain, with remaining parts taken from reference TRBV7-6 and TRBJ2-1, reads GAGVSQSPRYKVTKRGQDVALRCDPISGHVSLYWYRQALGQGPEFLTYFNYEAQQDKSGLPNDRFSAERPEGSISTLTIQRTEQRDSAMYRCASSLVASGYSYNEQFFGPGTRLTVL.

The J gene is TRBJ2-5, the V gene TRBV19; TRBD1 might be the D (5 bases). This CDR3 region has 13 residues. V shed 4 bases and J shed 5 bases, with 11 bases lying between them. Per the germline V gene, CDR1 is LNHDA and CDR2 is SQIVND (reference sequence). This chain's CDR3 is CASSTDTQETQYF. CDR3 DNA sequence: TGTGCCAGTAGTACGGACACCCAGGAGACCCAGTACTTC.

The chain uses TRBV6-5 and TRBJ2-5; a weak D match, TRBD1 (5 bases). This CDR3 is built from 13 residues. Germline CDR1 reads MNHEY; CDR2 reads SVGAGI. The V end lost 6 bases, the J end lost 4 bases, and 12 bases lay between the germline ends. The CDR3 coding sequence is TGTGCCAGCAGAGGCAGGGAAAGAGAGACCCAGTACTTC. It translates to CASRGRERETQYF.

J is TRBJ2-7 and V is TRBV6-2 or TRBV6-3; 7 bases are shared with TRBD1. The CDR3 totals 15 residues. Trimming cost V 7 bases and J 1 base; bases outside gene matches: 10. CDR1 is MNHEY, CDR2 SVGEGT, per germline. CDR3 bases: TGTGCCAGCAAAATGTTGGACAGGTTTTCCTACGAGCAGTACTTC. Its protein product is CASKMLDRFSYEQYF.

The rearrangement joins TRBV27 to TRBJ2-7, with D possibly TRBD2 on 6 matching bases. Germline assignment: CDR1 MNHEY and CDR2 SMNVEV (reference sequence). This CDR3 has 16 amino acids. Trimming removed 5 bases from V and 7 bases from J, with 24 bases in between. The CDR3 loop reads CASSILLAGSTREQYF. DNA for the CDR3: TGTGCCAGCAGTATCCTCCTTGCGGGGTCGACGCGGGAGCAGTACTTC.

This clonotype was recorded many times. The gene calls are TRBV30 and TRBJ2-3; no definite D call. Germline-derived CDR1 and CDR2 are GTSNPN and SVGIG (reference sequence). The germline V and J ends were trimmed by 2 bases and 2 bases, with 11 bases remaining between them. CDR3 size: 14 residues. The CDR3: CAWSSTAITDTQYF. CDR3 coding DNA: TGTGCCTGGAGTAGTACCGCTATCACAGATACGCAGTATTTT.

This clonotype was detected only a few times. V usage is TRBV27 and J usage is TRBJ2-5; D is perhaps TRBD1 (6 bases). The germline V gene encodes CDR1 MNHEY and CDR2 SMNVEV (reference sequence). The V end lost 3 bases, the J end lost 1 base, and 9 bases lay between the germline ends. The CDR3 sequence is 14 residues long. The CDR3 DNA follows: TGTGCCAGCAGTTTTGGACAGTCCCAAGAGACCCAGTACTTC. This gives the protein CASSFGQSQETQYF.

The chain carries TRBV6-5 and TRBJ2-1; 7 bases line up with TRBD1. CDR1 is MNHEY and CDR2 is SVGAGI in the germline V gene. CDR3 length: 16 residues. Losses at the gene ends were 1 base for V and 2 bases for J; bases not matched to a gene: 5. The CDR3 bases are TGTGCCAGCAGTTACTGGACAGGTCCCGCCTACAATGAGCAGTTCTTC. Translating it yields CASSYWTGPAYNEQFF.

This clonotype was recorded many times. CDR3 DNA sequence: TGCGCCAGCAGCTTGGTGGACGGGCAGCAGTACTTC. It is translated as CASSLVDGQQYF. This chain joins TRBV5-1 and TRBJ2-7, with unresolved D. The V end was cut by 0 bases, the J end by 8 bases, with 9 bases between. The CDR3 is made up of 12 amino acids. In germline, CDR1 is SGHRS, CDR2 YFSETQ.

Regarding this clonotype: This CDR3 is missing its conserved last phenylalanine or tryptophan, likely due to a read error. The chain employs TRBV20-1 and TRBJ2-7; 9 nucleotides line up with TRBD1. The CDR3 runs to 15 residues. The germline CDR1 and CDR2 sequences are DFQATT and SNEGSKA (reference sequence). J lost 3 bases, V lost 6 bases, and 12 bases had no gene match. CDR3 DNA: TGCAGTGCCAGGAGAACAGACAGGGGGAACTACGAGCAGTACTGC. Translated: CSARRTDRGNYEQYC.

This clonotype was detected many times. The genes are TRBV6-5 and TRBJ2-5; the D is unclear. This CDR3 comprises 11 residues. V lost 1 base, J lost 5 bases, and 2 bases lay in between. Germline V CDR1 and CDR2: MNHEY, SVGAGI. The CDR3 DNA is TGTGCCAGCAGTTACTTTGAGACCCAGTACTTC. It specifies CASSYFETQYF.

This clonotype came up a few times. The chain combines TRBV27 with TRBJ2-5, with 8 bases aligning to TRBD2. The CDR3 sequence is 16 residues long. The junction had 12 bases not matched to a gene; V was cut back by 5 bases and J by 4 bases. CDR1 and CDR2 from the germline V gene are MNHEY and SMNVEV (reference sequence). Here the CDR3 reads CASSPPGIAGRETQYF. Written as DNA, the CDR3 is TGTGCCAGCAGTCCCCCGGGGATAGCGGGAAGAGAGACCCAGTACTTC.

This clonotype showed up many times. This chain uses TRBV20-1 with TRBJ2-7; D is uncertain. Between the trimmed V and J ends, which lost 8 bases and 0 bases, there was a span of 17 bases. CDR3 size: 14 residues. CDR1 and CDR2 (germline): DFQATT, SNEGSKA (reference sequence). The CDR3 nucleotides are TGCAGTCCCCGAGTCCGAGGCGTCTCCTACGAGCAGTACTTC. It is translated as CSPRVRGVSYEQYF.

The chain combines TRBV4-1 with TRBJ2-7, with a possible D match to TRBD2 (6 bases). Germline CDR1 and CDR2: MGHRA and YSYEKL. The CDR3 is 14 amino acids. Trimming took 4 bases from V and 3 from J, leaving 13 bases between them. Written as DNA, the CDR3 is TGCGCCAGCAGCCCGCAGGCGGGGAACTACGAGCAGTACTTC. Protein: CASSPQAGNYEQYF.

Only a few counts were recorded for this clonotype. The rearrangement links TRBV19 to TRBJ2-7; 8 bases match TRBD2. V lost 1 base, J lost 3 bases, and 2 bases stayed unmatched. The CDR3 has 14 amino acids. In germline, CDR1 is LNHDA, CDR2 SQIVND (reference sequence). The CDR3 is CASSIAGGGYEQYF. The CDR3 DNA is TGTGCCAGTAGTATAGCGGGGGGGGGCTACGAGCAGTACTTC.

This clonotype was picked up a small number of times. The gene calls are TRBV12-3 or TRBV12-4 and TRBJ1-5; TRBD1 matches at 11 bases. The V and J ends lost 5 bases and 9 bases, in that order; junction bases with no gene match: 12. This CDR3 spans 16 amino acids. CDR3 nucleotides: TGTGCCAGCAGTCCCGGGACAGGGGGAGGTGATCCGCCCCAGCATTTT. Protein: CASSPGTGGGDPPQHF.

This clonotype was counted at least ten times. The chain couples TRBV12-3 or TRBV12-4 to TRBJ1-2; D perhaps matches TRBD1 (6 bases). Trimming took 5 bases from V and 7 from J, leaving 14 bases between them. This CDR3 region has 13 residues. CDR3 in amino acids: CASSPGHGLGYTF. The CDR3 nucleotides read TGTGCCAGCAGTCCGGGACACGGGCTTGGCTACACCTTC.

This clonotype was found a few times. Sequence at one end of the junction differs from germline and may be a read error. The rearrangement joins TRBV4-3 to TRBJ1-2, with a possible D match to TRBD1 (5 bases). CDR3 length: 14 amino acids. CDR1 LGHNA and CDR2 YSLEER come from the germline V gene. The DNA of the CDR3 is TGCGTCAGCAGCCAAGATGACAGTTTCTATGGCTACACCTTC. Its translation: CVSSQDDSFYGYTF.

This clonotype was counted between two and nine times. The chain joins TRBV6-5 to TRBJ1-6; D not resolved. The CDR3 is made up of 16 amino acids. V lost 2 bases, J lost 3 bases, and 11 bases lay in between. CDR1 MNHEY and CDR2 SVGAGI come from the germline V gene. For the CDR3, the DNA is TGTGCCAGCAGTTACATGGACCCCGTCTATAATTCACCCCTCCACTTT. Translated: CASSYMDPVYNSPLHF.

Regarding this clonotype: A read error may account for a junction end that differs from germline. The rearrangement links TRBV19 to TRBJ1-5; no clear D gene. This CDR3 region has 12 residues. CDR1 and CDR2 (germline): LNHDA, SQIVND (reference sequence). DNA for the CDR3: TGTGCCAGTAGTATCGGGGTTCAGCCCCCGCATTTT. Its protein is CASSIGVQPPHF.

The genes are TRBV4-3 and TRBJ2-2; 14 positions match TRBD2. Trimming at V came to 4 bases and at J to 4 bases, leaving 5 bases not matched to a gene. This CDR3 has 17 residues. Germline V gene data show CDR1 as LGHNA and CDR2 as YSLEER. This CDR3 is CASSPWTSGRSTGELFF. The DNA for the CDR3 is TGCGCCAGCAGCCCATGGACTAGCGGGAGGTCCACCGGGGAGCTGTTTTTT.

This clonotype was picked up a small number of times. The rearrangement joins TRBV13 to TRBJ2-3; D is possibly TRBD1 (6 bases). The CDR3 is made up of 17 amino acids. CDR1 is PRHDT, CDR2 FYEKMQ, per germline (reference sequence). Trimming shortened V by 5 bases and J by 1 base, and 19 bases separated the two germline ends. CDR3 protein: CASSLENEAGGTDTQYF. DNA for the CDR3: TGTGCCAGCAGCCTGGAAAACGAGGCAGGGGGCACAGATACGCAGTATTTT.

This clonotype has a count of ten or more. The gene calls are TRBV30 and TRBJ1-1; the D is unclear. The CDR3 is 14 residues long. Trimming took 3 bases from V and 0 from J, leaving 11 bases between them. The germline gives CDR1 GTSNPN, CDR2 SVGIG (reference sequence). CDR3 residues: CAWREVPMNTEAFF. As DNA, the CDR3 is TGTGCCTGGAGGGAAGTTCCCATGAACACTGAAGCTTTCTTT.

The chain employs TRBV9 and TRBJ2-7, with TRBD1 matching 7 bases. Unmatched junction bases numbered 15, after V lost 4 bases and J lost 2 bases. Germline V gives CDR1 SGDLS, CDR2 YYNGEE. The CDR3 extends over 17 amino acids. CDR3 sequence (DNA): TGTGCCAGCAGCCCCTCGTTCGGGGACAGTCGGCCCTACGAGCAGTACTTC. This codes for CASSPSFGDSRPYEQYF. Complete variable domain (other parts from reference TRBV9 and TRBJ2-7): DSGVTQTPKHLITATGQRVTLRCSPRSGDLSVYWYQQSLDQGLQFLIQYYNGEERAKGNILERFSAQQFPDLHSELNLSSLELGDSALYFCASSPSFGDSRPYEQYFGPGTRLTVT.

This chain uses TRBV27 with TRBJ2-7, with 7 bases lining up with TRBD2. This CDR3 spans 15 amino acids. Germline V gives CDR1 MNHEY, CDR2 SMNVEV (reference sequence). V lost 6 bases to trimming and J lost 1 base; unmatched junction nucleotides: 9. CDR3: CASRAVGGGSYEQYF. Here the CDR3 DNA reads TGTGCCAGCAGAGCCGTGGGGGGGGGATCCTACGAGCAGTACTTC.

This clonotype has a handful of counts. The rearrangement uses TRBV11-2 and TRBJ2-1; 9 nucleotides line up with TRBD2. The CDR3 is 17 residues long. The germline V gene has CDR1 SGHAT and CDR2 FQNNGV. J gave up 5 bases and V 1 base, and 9 bases lay outside the gene matches. The CDR3 region has the DNA TGTGCCAGCAGCTTAGTACTAGCGGGTCCTTTTAACAATGAGCAGTTCTTC. Translating it yields CASSLVLAGPFNNEQFF.

The chain is built from TRBV5-1 and TRBJ1-5, with D tentatively TRBD1 (5 bases). The CDR3 runs to 17 residues. V was cut by 4 bases and J by 2 bases, with 19 bases left in between. CDR1 SGHRS and CDR2 YFSETQ come from the germline V gene. The CDR3 bases are TGCGCCAGCAGCCTTATTCCTACCAGGGACGGCAATCAGCCCCAGCATTTT. It is translated as CASSLIPTRDGNQPQHF.

This clonotype was observed a handful of times. The chain couples TRBV30 to TRBJ1-2; D remains unclear. Trimming removed 0 bases from V and 9 bases from J, with 8 bases in between. The germline CDR1 and CDR2 sequences are GTSNPN and SVGIG (reference sequence). The CDR3 covers 11 residues. The CDR3 reads CAWSVDFSYTF. CDR3 DNA sequence: TGTGCCTGGAGTGTTGACTTTAGCTACACCTTC.

This clonotype has a handful of counts. The chain combines TRBV6-2 or TRBV6-3 with TRBJ2-6; 8 nucleotides agree with TRBD1. J was trimmed by 6 bases and V by 4 bases; bases with no gene match: 2. The length of the CDR3 is 14 residues. Germline CDR1 MNHEY, CDR2 SVGEGT. CDR3 sequence: CASSSGGLANVLTF. As DNA, the CDR3 is TGTGCCAGCAGTTCAGGGGGCTTGGCCAACGTCCTGACTTTC.

This clonotype was seen many times. The chain has TRBV29-1 and TRBJ2-7; 11 nucleotides line up with TRBD2. CDR3 length: 13 amino acids. The V gene's germline CDR1 is SQVTM and CDR2 ANQGSEA. The CDR3 coding sequence is TGCAGTGCTGTGGGACTAGCGGAATACGAGCAGTACTTC. It is translated as CSAVGLAEYEQYF.

The chain is built from TRBV5-3 and TRBJ2-5, with a weak D call TRBD2 (5 bases). TRBV5-3 is flagged as an ORF with uncertain function. The CDR3 contains 17 residues. The CDR3 DNA is TGTGTCAGCAGCTTGGCGCGGGTCCGTCAACCCCAAGAGACCCAGTACTTC. Its translation is CVSSLARVRQPQETQYF.

The chain links TRBV11-2 to TRBJ1-4, with no clear D. V was shortened by 5 bases and J by 1 base, with 8 bases between the two germline ends. Germline CDR1 is SGHAT and CDR2 is FQNNGV. CDR3 size: 14 residues. CDR3 nucleotide sequence: TGTGCCAGCAGCCCGGCCGGAACTAATGAAAAACTGTTTTTT. As protein: CASSPAGTNEKLFF.